The 27 T cell receptor beta chains given below trace back to one sample, sequenced in a study of siplizumab effects on memory and regulatory T cells. Repertoires were generated with immunoSEQ multiplex PCR, while TCRdb's copy carries only in-frame clones and drops some. The profile shows about 40,000 clones, about 89% of them singletons. The sequenced sample was naive CD4+ T cells sorted from blood. The receptor source for this set is a human donor in good health.

The chain carries TRBV27 and TRBJ1-2; 11 bases map to TRBD1. Germline V lookup: CDR1 MNHEY, CDR2 SMNVEV (reference sequence). Trimming took 5 bases from V and 7 from J; bases not matched to a gene: 9. This CDR3 is built from 15 residues. This CDR3 is CASSARDRGFGGYTF. Written as DNA, the CDR3 is TGTGCCAGCAGTGCCCGGGACAGGGGGTTCGGTGGCTACACCTTC.

V is TRBV4-1 and J is TRBJ2-2, with D tentatively TRBD1 or TRBD2 (6 bases each). Germline V gene data show CDR1 as MGHRA and CDR2 as YSYEKL. The CDR3 runs 14 residues. The V and J ends lost 6 bases and 4 bases respectively, with 12 bases between them. CDR3 loop: CASRRGRVTGELFF. The DNA of the CDR3 is TGCGCCAGCAGACGGGGGCGGGTCACCGGGGAGCTGTTTTTT.

The chain recombines TRBV18 with TRBJ2-1; D remains unclear. The germline CDR1 and CDR2 sequences are KGHSH and LQKENI. The CDR3 runs 21 residues. V was trimmed by 2 bases and J by 4 bases, leaving 30 bases between them. CDR3 loop: CASSPVEAGVFLEIIYNEQFF. The DNA of the CDR3 is TGTGCCAGCTCACCAGTAGAAGCAGGAGTTTTCCTCGAGATTATATACAATGAGCAGTTCTTC.

The chain joins TRBV5-1 to TRBJ2-5; D is perhaps TRBD1 or TRBD2 (6 bases each). The germline V gene encodes CDR1 SGHRS and CDR2 YFSETQ. CDR3 length: 13 residues. With 3 bases removed from V and 4 bases from J, the gap between germline ends came to 10 bases. The CDR3 here is CASSYGGGETQYF. CDR3 DNA sequence: TGCGCCAGCAGCTATGGAGGGGGAGAGACCCAGTACTTC.

In its sample, this clone was seen once. The rearrangement uses TRBV7-9 and TRBJ2-4; D is undetermined. CDR1 and CDR2 (germline): SEHNR, FQNEAQ (reference sequence). Trimming removed 5 bases at V and 0 bases at J, with 11 bases between. CDR3 length: 15 amino acids. The chain's CDR3 is CASSADGLAKNIQYF. In DNA form, the CDR3 reads TGTGCCAGCAGCGCCGACGGGCTAGCCAAAAACATTCAGTACTTC.

This clone has more than one count but fewer than ten. The genes are TRBV18 and TRBJ1-3, with D hard to call. The CDR3 is 16 amino acids. Germline CDR1 reads KGHSH; CDR2 reads LQKENI. Trimming stripped 3 bases from V and 0 bases from J, with 12 bases between. CDR3 sequence reads: CASSPVGRSSGNTIYF. As DNA, the CDR3 is TGTGCCAGCTCACCGGTTGGACGGTCCTCTGGAAACACCATATATTTT.

The CDR3 coding sequence is TGTGCCAGCAGCGTAGACCCAGCGGGACGCACAGATACGCAGTATTTT. Protein: CASSVDPAGRTDTQYF. The gene calls are TRBV9 and TRBJ2-3; 7 bases agree with TRBD2. Germline lookup yields CDR1 SGDLS and CDR2 YYNGEE. With 0 bases clipped from V and 1 base from J, the junction kept 5 bases outside the gene matches. The CDR3 totals 16 residues.

This clone was seen just once. The V and J genes are TRBV9 and TRBJ2-3, with 9 bases matching TRBD1. The J segment lost 1 base and the V segment lost 4 bases, leaving 7 bases of the junction unmatched. From germline, CDR1 is SGDLS and CDR2 YYNGEE. CDR3 length: 16 amino acids. The DNA for the CDR3 is TGTGCCAGCAGCCCGCAGACAGGGGGTCGCACAGATACGCAGTATTTT. It translates to CASSPQTGGRTDTQYF. Filled out from reference TRBV9 and TRBJ2-3, the complete variable domain reads DSGVTQTPKHLITATGQRVTLRCSPRSGDLSVYWYQQSLDQGLQFLIQYYNGEERAKGNILERFSAQQFPDLHSELNLSSLELGDSALYFCASSPQTGGRTDTQYFGPGTRLTVL.

The rearrangement links TRBV5-5 to TRBJ1-4; no reliable D call. Per germline, CDR1 SGHKS and CDR2 YYEKEE (reference sequence). V lost 0 bases, J lost 8 bases, and 8 bases lay in between. The CDR3 covers 13 residues. Here the CDR3 DNA reads TGTGCCAGCAGCTTGGGAGCGGGCGAAAAACTGTTTTTT. Its translation is CASSLGAGEKLFF.

This chain connects TRBV11-2 to TRBJ1-1, with 7 bases fitting TRBD1. The CDR3 is made up of 13 amino acids. Germline assignment: CDR1 SGHAT and CDR2 FQNNGV. The ends lost 2 bases at V and 8 bases at J; junction bases unmatched: 5. CDR3 loop: CASSLRQGGEAFF. The DNA of the CDR3 is TGTGCCAGCAGCTTACGACAGGGAGGGGAAGCTTTCTTT.

This chain uses TRBV2 with TRBJ2-2, with TRBD1 identical over 10 bases. The length of the CDR3 is 14 residues. The germline gives CDR1 SNHLY, CDR2 FYNNEI. J lost 7 bases, V lost 5 bases, and 4 bases had no gene match. The DNA of the CDR3 is TGTGCCAGCAGTTTCGGGACAGGGGTCGGGGAGCTGTTTTTT. Its translation: CASSFGTGVGELFF.

This chain links TRBV6-4 with TRBJ2-7; the match to TRBD2 covers 9 bases. V shed 4 bases and J 2 bases; nucleotides not matched to a gene: 6. Germline V gene data show CDR1 as MRHNA and CDR2 as SNTAGT. The CDR3 is 15 amino acids. CDR3 region: CASSVLAGTPYEQYF. CDR3 bases: TGTGCCAGCAGTGTTCTAGCGGGAACCCCCTACGAGCAGTACTTC.

The genes are TRBV28 and TRBJ2-5; 8 bases are a match to TRBD2. The end of the DNA fits TRBJ2-7 better, so the J call may be wrong. CDR3 length equals 15 residues. Germline V gives CDR1 MDHEN, CDR2 SYDVKM. CDR3 DNA: TGTGCCAGCAGTTTAGGAGCGGGAGTGAAGGGCGAGCAGTACTTC. It translates to CASSLGAGVKGEQYF.

In its sample, this clone was seen a few times. The chain combines TRBV11-3 with TRBJ2-7; 7 nucleotides agree with TRBD1. After removal of 6 bases from V and 0 bases from J, the junction contained 5 bases not matched to a gene. The germline gives CDR1 SGHNT, CDR2 YENEEA. The CDR3 totals 14 residues. DNA of the CDR3: TGTGCCAGCAGTCCAGGGGGAAGCTCCTACGAGCAGTACTTC. The encoded protein is CASSPGGSSYEQYF.

The table lists this clone with a few counts. The chain recombines TRBV4-1 with TRBJ1-2; 7 bases align to TRBD1. J lost 5 bases, V lost 0 bases, and 3 bases had no gene match. This CDR3 region has 14 residues. Germline V lookup: CDR1 MGHRA, CDR2 YSYEKL. This CDR3 reads CASSQETGAYGYTF. The DNA of the CDR3 is TGCGCCAGCAGCCAAGAAACAGGGGCTTATGGCTACACCTTC.

V and J are TRBV19 and TRBJ2-1; D is uncertain. The CDR3 is made up of 13 amino acids. The germline V and J ends were trimmed by 2 bases and 5 bases, with 7 bases remaining between them. Germline CDR1 reads LNHDA; CDR2 reads SQIVND (reference sequence). The CDR3 loop reads CASSITINNEQFF. CDR3 DNA sequence: TGTGCCAGTAGTATAACTATTAACAATGAGCAGTTCTTC.

The chain employs TRBV4-1 and TRBJ1-1, with TRBD1 as a possible D gene (5 bases). This CDR3 comprises 15 residues. Germline CDR1 and CDR2: MGHRA and YSYEKL. The V and J ends lost 1 base and 3 bases respectively, with 12 bases between them. Here the CDR3 reads CASSQGRGSDTEAFF. The CDR3 bases are TGCGCCAGCAGCCAAGGGAGGGGCTCGGACACTGAAGCTTTCTTT.

The chain carries TRBV5-1 and TRBJ2-3; TRBD2 aligns across 14 bases. This CDR3 comprises 16 residues. Germline V gives CDR1 SGHRS, CDR2 YFSETQ. V was pared by 4 bases and J by 3 bases, with 4 bases of the junction left unmatched. The CDR3 protein is CASSPRTSGGTDTQYF. In DNA, the CDR3 is TGCGCCAGCAGCCCGCGGACTAGCGGGGGGACAGATACGCAGTATTTT.

A word on this clone: At one boundary the junction diverges from the germline segment, which might be a read error. This chain links TRBV5-1 with TRBJ1-2; D gene uncertain. The CDR3 is 16 amino acids. Germline CDR1 reads SGHRS; CDR2 reads YFSETQ. The CDR3 DNA reads as TGCGCCAGCAGCTTACTTTCGGCTTGGTCAGGAAGATTTATCGCCTTC. Protein product: CASSLLSAWSGRFIAF.

The chain uses TRBV7-2 and TRBJ2-7, with TRBD2 identical over 7 bases. CDR1 is SGHTA, CDR2 FQGNSA, per germline. The length of the CDR3 is 15 residues. The V and J ends lost 1 base and 3 bases, in that order; junction bases with no gene match: 6. DNA of the CDR3: TGTGCCAGCAGCTTAGGGGCAGGACTAGACTACGAGCAGTACTTC. It encodes CASSLGAGLDYEQYF.

The chain joins TRBV5-6 to TRBJ1-1; 7 bases line up with TRBD1. CDR1 and CDR2 (germline): SGHDT, YYEEEE. There are 13 residues in the CDR3. With V trimmed by 8 bases and J by 4 bases, 8 bases remained unmatched. For the CDR3, the DNA is TGTGCCAGTGCTACAGGGGTTGGCACTGAAGCTTTCTTT. Protein: CASATGVGTEAFF.

This chain uses TRBV11-2 with TRBJ2-7, with 7 positions matching TRBD1. There are 15 residues in the CDR3. Losses at the gene ends were 5 bases for V and 2 bases for J; bases not matched to a gene: 9. CDR1 SGHAT and CDR2 FQNNGV come from the germline V gene. The CDR3 sequence: CASSRVRDSAYEQYF. CDR3 coding DNA: TGTGCCAGCAGCCGGGTTAGGGACAGCGCCTACGAGCAGTACTTC. The full variable domain, completed using reference TRBV11-2 and TRBJ2-7, is EAGVAQSPRYKIIEKRQSVAFWCNPISGHATLYWYQQILGQGPKLLIQFQNNGVVDDSQLPKDRFSAERLKGVDSTLKIQPAKLEDSAVYLCASSRVRDSAYEQYFGPGTRLTVT.

The chain is built from TRBV7-9 and TRBJ1-4, with D uncertain. CDR1 and CDR2 from the germline V gene are SEHNR and FQNEAQ (reference sequence). The CDR3 sequence is 15 residues long. Trimming removed 0 bases from V and 0 bases from J, with 5 bases in between. The CDR3 DNA sequence: TGTGCCAGCAGCTTAGCCAGTCCAACTAATGAAAAACTGTTTTTT. It encodes CASSLASPTNEKLFF.

The rearrangement uses TRBV6-1 and TRBJ1-1, with 7 bases matching TRBD1. CDR1 is MNHNS and CDR2 is SASEGT in the germline V gene. J was trimmed by 1 base and V by 2 bases; bases with no gene match: 7. The CDR3 is 16 residues long. CDR3 nucleotides: TGTGCCAGCAGTGAACCCCCCGGGACAGCGAACACTGAAGCTTTCTTT. This sequence encodes CASSEPPGTANTEAFF.

A single count supports this clone. The rearrangement joins TRBV6-5 to TRBJ2-7, with D tentatively TRBD1 (5 bases). CDR1 and CDR2 from the germline V gene are MNHEY and SVGAGI. The V gene lost 2 bases and the J gene lost 0 bases, with 14 bases spanning the gap. The CDR3 has 16 amino acids. CDR3 region: CASSYDGQRNSYEQYF. The CDR3 DNA is TGTGCCAGCAGTTACGATGGACAACGCAACTCCTACGAGCAGTACTTC.

This sequence joins TRBV6-5 and TRBJ1-4; 7 bases line up with TRBD1. Trimming cost V 2 bases and J 7 bases; bases outside gene matches: 4. The germline V gene has CDR1 MNHEY and CDR2 SVGAGI. The CDR3 length is 14 residues. The chain's CDR3 is CASSYRGLSEKLFF. CDR3 nucleotides: TGTGCCAGCAGTTACAGGGGGCTGAGTGAAAAACTGTTTTTT.

This rearrangement joins TRBV4-1 to TRBJ1-5; D not certain. Germline CDR1 reads MGHRA; CDR2 reads YSYEKL. Trimming took off 0 bases at V and 0 bases at J, with 12 bases between the two ends. The CDR3 consists of 17 residues. The CDR3 is CASSQEPAVASNQPQHF. The CDR3 coding sequence is TGCGCCAGCAGCCAAGAGCCCGCGGTCGCTAGCAATCAGCCCCAGCATTTT.